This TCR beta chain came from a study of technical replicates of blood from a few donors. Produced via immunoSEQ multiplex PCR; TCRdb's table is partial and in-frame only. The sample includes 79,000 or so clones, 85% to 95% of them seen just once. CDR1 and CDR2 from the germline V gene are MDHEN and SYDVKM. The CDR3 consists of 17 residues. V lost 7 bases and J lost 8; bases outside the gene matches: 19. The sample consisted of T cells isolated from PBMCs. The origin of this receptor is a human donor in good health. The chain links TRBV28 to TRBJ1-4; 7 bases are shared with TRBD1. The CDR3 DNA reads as TGTGCCAGCACTCCCTGGGTCTATGACAGGGCGAGCGAAAAACTGTTTTTT. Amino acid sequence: CASTPWVYDRASEKLFF. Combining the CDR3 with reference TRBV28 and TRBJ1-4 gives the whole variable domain DVKVTQSSRYLVKRTGEKVFLECVQDMDHENMFWYRQDPGLGLRLIYFSYDVKMKEKGDIPEGYSVSREKKERFSLILESASTNQTSMYLCASTPWVYDRASEKLFFGSGTQLSVL.